The 19 T cell receptor beta chains below all came from one sample that was sequenced in a study of blood T cell repertoires in COVID-19. The protocol was immunoSEQ multiplex PCR, while the TCRdb copy is restricted to in-frame clones and leaves out a portion. The profile covers under 200,000 clones, with less than 90% appearing a single time and around 13% taken by the ten largest. The specimen was peripheral blood. The receptors derive from a woman aged 65 to 85 with COVID-19, enrolled during active disease.

The chain couples TRBV18 to TRBJ1-2, with 8 nucleotides matching TRBD1. The germline V gene has CDR1 KGHSH and CDR2 LQKENI. CDR3 length: 14 residues. Unmatched junction bases numbered 9, after V lost 4 bases and J lost 8 bases. The CDR3 protein is CASSLEQGVRGYTF. As DNA, the CDR3 is TGTGCCAGCTCACTTGAACAGGGGGTGAGAGGCTACACCTTC.

The chain couples TRBV14 to TRBJ2-1, with 8 bases aligning to TRBD1. The CDR3 is 16 residues long. From germline, CDR1 is SGHDN and CDR2 FVKESK. After removal of 1 base from V and 4 bases from J, the junction contained 6 bases not matched to a gene. The CDR3 DNA is TGTGCCAGCAGCCAAGGTGGGCAGGGGGCTTACAATGAGCAGTTCTTC. The encoded protein is CASSQGGQGAYNEQFF.

V and J are TRBV9 and TRBJ2-3; D is perhaps TRBD2 (5 bases). Trimming shortened V by 0 bases and J by 5 bases, and 13 bases separated the two germline ends. Germline V lookup: CDR1 SGDLS, CDR2 YYNGEE. The CDR3 contains 15 residues. The CDR3 coding sequence is TGTGCCAGCAGCGTAGTTCCCACGCGGGTAGATACGCAGTATTTT. This translates into CASSVVPTRVDTQYF.

This chain links TRBV29-1 with TRBJ1-4; D is uncertain. CDR3 length: 13 residues. Germline V gene sequence: CDR1 SQVTM, CDR2 ANQGSEA. Trimming took 6 bases from V and 3 from J, leaving 11 bases between them. The CDR3 protein is CSVRGTSNEKLFF. The CDR3 region has the DNA TGCAGCGTCAGAGGAACTTCTAATGAAAAACTGTTTTTT.

The rearrangement uses TRBV30 and TRBJ2-2, with a weak D call TRBD2 (5 bases). Trimming stripped 4 bases from V and 7 bases from J, with 16 bases between. Looked up from germline, CDR1 is GTSNPN and CDR2 is SVGIG (reference sequence). The CDR3 has 14 amino acids. In DNA form, the CDR3 reads TGTGCCTGGATGGGCAGGCTAGCTGGCGGGGAGCTGTTTTTT. This sequence encodes CAWMGRLAGGELFF.

V usage is TRBV11-3 and J usage is TRBJ1-1; D is ambiguous. V was clipped by 0 bases and J by 3 bases, with 5 bases between them. The CDR3 runs to 13 residues. Germline-derived CDR1 and CDR2 are SGHNT and YENEEA. Here the CDR3 DNA reads TGTGCCAGCAGCTTAGAGGAGGACACTGAAGCTTTCTTT. This translates into CASSLEEDTEAFF. The full variable domain, its missing parts supplied by reference TRBV11-3 and TRBJ1-1, is EAGVVQSPRYKIIEKKQPVAFWCNPISGHNTLYWYLQNLGQGPELLIRYENEEAVDDSQLPKDRFSAERLKGVDSTLKIQPAELGDSAVYLCASSLEEDTEAFFGQGTRLTVV.

The chain employs TRBV7-9 and TRBJ2-1, with TRBD2 matching over 10 bases. This CDR3 contains 14 residues. J was trimmed by 4 bases and V by 7 bases; bases with no gene match: 4. Germline lookup yields CDR1 SEHNR and CDR2 FQNEAQ (reference sequence). CDR3 protein: CASNGLAVYNEQFF. In DNA, the CDR3 is TGTGCCAGCAACGGACTAGCGGTGTACAATGAGCAGTTCTTC. Together with reference TRBV7-9 and TRBJ2-1, the CDR3 gives the full variable domain: DTGVSQNPRHKITKRGQNVTFRCDPISEHNRLYWYRQTLGQGPEFLTYFQNEAQLEKSRLLSDRFSAERPKGSFSTLEIQRTEQGDSAMYLCASNGLAVYNEQFFGPGTRLTVL.

This chain uses TRBV5-1 with TRBJ2-1, with 9 bases identical to TRBD2. CDR3 size: 14 residues. The V segment lost 5 bases and the J segment 8 bases; nucleotides outside the gene matches: 8. Germline V CDR1 and CDR2: SGHRS, YFSETQ. The CDR3: CASRYSGGVDEQFF. The CDR3 coding sequence is TGCGCCAGCAGGTATAGCGGGGGAGTAGATGAGCAGTTCTTC.

This clone was counted between two and nine times. V is TRBV5-5 and J is TRBJ2-1; 13 bases agree with TRBD2. CDR1 and CDR2 from the germline V gene are SGHKS and YYEKEE (reference sequence). The CDR3 is 17 residues long. The J segment lost 8 bases and the V segment lost 3 bases, leaving 11 bases of the junction unmatched. CDR3 sequence: CASSSIAGTSGNDEQFF. CDR3 nucleotides: TGTGCCAGCAGCTCAATAGCTGGGACTAGCGGGAACGATGAGCAGTTCTTC.

V is TRBV12-3 or TRBV12-4 and J is TRBJ1-1, with D perhaps matching TRBD1 (5 bases). Deletions cut 6 bases from V and 4 bases from J, with 12 bases between. This CDR3 is built from 13 residues. DNA for the CDR3: TGTGCCAGCAGCCCGACAGTCTCCACTGAAGCTTTCTTT. Translating it yields CASSPTVSTEAFF.

This clone was counted once. This chain uses TRBV6-5 with TRBJ2-7; 8 bases fit TRBD2. Germline CDR1 is MNHEY and CDR2 is SVGAGI. The CDR3 spans 14 residues. The V gene end was trimmed by 7 bases and the J gene end by 5 bases; junction bases not matched to a gene: 10. The CDR3 is CASIGEREIHEQYF. For the CDR3, the DNA is TGTGCCAGCATCGGAGAGCGGGAGATTCACGAGCAGTACTTC.

This chain connects TRBV7-9 to TRBJ2-3; D remains ambiguous. This CDR3 region has 13 residues. Looked up from germline, CDR1 is SEHNR and CDR2 is FQNEAQ (reference sequence). Trimming took off 2 bases at V and 5 bases at J, with 8 bases between the two ends. The CDR3 DNA sequence: TGTGCCAGCAGCTTAACAGCAATAGATACGCAGTATTTT. Its translation: CASSLTAIDTQYF.

This chain's CDR3 is CASGSPGNTMNTEAFF. The CDR3 region has the DNA TGTGCTAGTGGTTCGCCAGGGAACACCATGAACACTGAAGCTTTCTTT. The J gene is TRBJ1-1, the V gene TRBV12-5; TRBD1 is a possible D gene (5 bases). Germline-derived CDR1 and CDR2 are LGHNT and FRNRAP. The CDR3 has 16 amino acids. V was pared by 4 bases and J by 0 bases, with 15 bases between. The full variable domain, its missing parts supplied by reference TRBV12-5 and TRBJ1-1, is DARVTQTPRHKVTEMGQEVTMRCQPILGHNTVFWYRQTMMQGLELLAYFRNRAPLDDSGMPKDRFSAEMPDATLATLKIQPSEPRDSAVYFCASGSPGNTMNTEAFFGQGTRLTVV.

The CDR3 DNA is TGTGCCAGCCTGGGACAGCCGGATTCACCCCTCCACTTT. This encodes CASLGQPDSPLHF. The V and J genes are TRBV6-5 and TRBJ1-6; 7 nucleotides line up with TRBD1. CDR1 MNHEY and CDR2 SVGAGI come from the germline V gene. After removal of 8 bases from V and 8 bases from J, the junction contained 6 bases not matched to a gene. This CDR3 is built from 13 residues.

The chain recombines TRBV3-1 (or the pseudogene TRBV3-2) with TRBJ2-3, with D perhaps matching TRBD2 (6 bases). The CDR3 runs 12 residues. Germline V gives CDR1 LGHDT, CDR2 YNNKEL (reference sequence). Deletions cut 6 bases from V and 6 bases from J, with 10 bases between. The CDR3 DNA is TGTGCCAGCAGTCTAGCGTTTGATACGCAGTATTTT. Protein sequence: CASSLAFDTQYF.

V and J are TRBV12-5 and TRBJ1-4; the match to TRBD1 covers 11 bases. The CDR3 length is 14 residues. Germline CDR1 LGHNT, CDR2 FRNRAP. The V gene end was trimmed by 2 bases and the J gene end by 8 bases; junction bases not matched to a gene: 1. CDR3: CASGLRTGGEKLFF. The DNA for the CDR3 is TGTGCTAGTGGTTTGCGGACAGGGGGCGAAAAACTGTTTTTT.

The J gene is TRBJ2-7, the V gene TRBV28; 7 nucleotides agree with TRBD1. Germline V gene data show CDR1 as MDHEN and CDR2 as SYDVKM. V shed 4 bases and J 1 base; nucleotides not matched to a gene: 10. The CDR3 has 16 residues. This CDR3 is CASSSAMTGRSYEQYV. The CDR3 region has the DNA TGTGCCAGCAGTTCCGCTATGACAGGGCGATCCTACGAGCAGTACGTC.

The rearrangement joins TRBV24-1 to TRBJ2-1; the D is unclear. The V end was cut by 2 bases, the J end by 8 bases, with 12 bases between. The CDR3 has 14 amino acids. CDR1 KGHDR and CDR2 SFDVKD come from the germline V gene. CDR3 sequence (DNA): TGTGCCACCAGTGATTCCCCGAACAGCCATGAGCAGTTCTTC. It is translated as CATSDSPNSHEQFF.

V usage is TRBV28 and J usage is TRBJ2-2; maybe TRBD2 (7 bases). Trimming took off 6 bases at V and 3 bases at J, with 8 bases between the two ends. The CDR3 is 13 residues long. Germline CDR1 is MDHEN and CDR2 is SYDVKM. DNA of the CDR3: TGTGCCAGCAGGGGGGGGCACACCGGGGAGCTGTTTTTT. It encodes CASRGGHTGELFF.